These T cell receptor beta chains were read from a single sample in a study of CD4+ T cells in melanoma. Only in-frame clones appear in the TCRdb table, and some are missing; sequencing was by immunoSEQ multiplex PCR. The repertoire has some 110,000 clones, about 92% of them found once; the top ten carry roughly 3.3%. Sequenced sample: peripheral blood. The receptors shown here come from a human donor with melanoma. Both conserved end residues are part of each CDR3. The D gene is left open where the match is weak. A clone size is listed for some rows: how often the clone was seen (once, few, many), or a class if it is expanded.

d_call	clone_size	v_call	j_call	cdr3_nt	cdr3_aa
TRBD1	NA	TRBV11-1	TRBJ2-5	TGTGCCAGCAGCCTGACAGGGGATGAGACCCAGTACTTC	CASSLTGDETQYF
NA	NA	TRBV28	TRBJ1-1	TGTGCCAGCAGTCCTCCCGGGACACAACTTAATGGAGCTTTCTTT	CASSPPGTQLNGAFF
TRBD2	NA	TRBV5-4	TRBJ2-2	TGTGCCAGCAGCCCGACGGAGGCGGGGGACCTCACCGGGGAGCTGTTTTTT	CASSPTEAGDLTGELFF
NA	NA	TRBV13	TRBJ2-3	TGTGCCAGCAGCTTAGTCTTGCGAAGGGATACGCAGTATTTT	CASSLVLRRDTQYF
NA	NA	TRBV10-3	TRBJ2-7	TGTGCCATCAGTGAGGGGTCAGCTAACTACGAGCAGTACTTC	CAISEGSANYEQYF
NA	NA	TRBV7-9	TRBJ2-7	TGTGCCAGCAGTGGGCGGGGCCAGGACTCCTACGAGCAGTACTTC	CASSGRGQDSYEQYF
TRBD2	NA	TRBV5-4	TRBJ2-3	TGTGCCAGCAGCTTGTTTGGGACTACGAGGTTTAATACGCAGTATTTT	CASSLFGTTRFNTQYF
NA	NA	TRBV7-9	TRBJ2-5	TGTGCCAGCAGCTTAGGGCAGGGGCAGACCCAGTACTTC	CASSLGQGQTQYF
NA	NA	TRBV4-3	TRBJ1-4	TGCGCCAGCAGCCAGAGTTACCTTGCAACTAATGAAAAACTGTTTTTT	CASSQSYLATNEKLFF
TRBD2	NA	TRBV4-1	TRBJ2-2	TGCGCCAGCGGAGATCTAGCGGGGGGCCCGGGGGAGCTGTTTTTT	CASGDLAGGPGELFF
NA	NA	TRBV30	TRBJ2-5	TGTGCCTGGAGCTCTCGCGGGGAGACCCAGTACTTC	CAWSSRGETQYF
NA	NA	TRBV6-5	TRBJ1-2	TGTGCCAGCAGTTACTCAGCCGGACAGTACTACACCTTC	CASSYSAGQYYTF
NA	NA	TRBV19	TRBJ2-7	TGTGCCAGTAGTCTGGCCCACGGGAACGAGCAGTACTTC	CASSLAHGNEQYF
NA	once	TRBV4-3	TRBJ2-2	TGCGCCAGCAGTAGCGGTGCGAACACCGGGGAGCTGTTTTTT	CASSSGANTGELFF
NA	NA	TRBV5-8	TRBJ1-5	TGTGCCAGCAGCGTAGACCCGGACAGCTATGATCAGCCCCAGCATTTT	CASSVDPDSYDQPQHF
TRBD1	NA	TRBV7-2	TRBJ2-3	TGTGCCAGCAGCTTCCAGGGGGCGAATACGCAGTATTTT	CASSFQGANTQYF
NA	NA	TRBV28	TRBJ1-4	TGTGCCAGCAGTCCGTTTCTAGGGGCAGGCGAAAAACTGTTTTTT	CASSPFLGAGEKLFF
NA	NA	TRBV5-1	TRBJ2-1	TGCGCCAGCAGCTTGGCCAGGGCGGCCAATGAGCAGTTCTTC	CASSLARAANEQFF
TRBD1	NA	TRBV5-4	TRBJ1-4	TGTGCCAGCAGCGCAACGGGACAGCTTAATGAAAAACTGTTTTTT	CASSATGQLNEKLFF
TRBD2	NA	TRBV28	TRBJ2-3	TGTGCCAGCAGTCCCGCCCGACTAGCGGGGGGCACAGATACGCAGTATTTT	CASSPARLAGGTDTQYF